This TCR beta chain originates from a study of shared clonotypes between healthy human individuals. The CDR3 covers 14 residues. CDR1 is SGHRS, CDR2 YFSETQ, per germline. V dropped 1 base and J dropped 1 base, with 6 bases sitting between them. Data came from immunoSEQ multiplex PCR; TCRdb stores just in-frame clones and leaves some out. The top ten clones hold approximately 0.9% of a sample with 1 million to 1.2 million clones, about 72% of them seen once. The V gene is TRBV5-1, the J gene TRBJ2-1, with no clear D. The sequenced sample was memory CD4+ T cells from PBMCs. Regarding subset: CD45RA-negative fraction. This sequence originates from a man between 18 and 29 years old in good health. Some clones in this sample may be carry-over from other donors' samples. CDR3 sequence reads: CASSLKPSYNEQFF. The CDR3 coding sequence is TGCGCCAGCAGCTTGAAACCGTCCTACAATGAGCAGTTCTTC.